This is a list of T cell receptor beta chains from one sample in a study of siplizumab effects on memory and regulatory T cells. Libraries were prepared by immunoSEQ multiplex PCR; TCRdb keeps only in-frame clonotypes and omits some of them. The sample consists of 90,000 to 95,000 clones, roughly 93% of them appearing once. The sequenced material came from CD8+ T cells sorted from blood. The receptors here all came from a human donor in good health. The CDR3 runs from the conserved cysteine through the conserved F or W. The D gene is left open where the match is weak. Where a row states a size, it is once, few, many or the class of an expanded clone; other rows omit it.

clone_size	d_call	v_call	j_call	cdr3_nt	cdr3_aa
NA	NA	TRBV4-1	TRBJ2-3	TGCGCCAGCAGCCAAGTAGCGAGCGGCGGCGATACGCAGTATTTT	CASSQVASGGDTQYF
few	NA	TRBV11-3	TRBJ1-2	TGTGCCAGCAGCTTAGATCTCGCAGGGGCCTGCACCTTC	CASSLDLAGACTF
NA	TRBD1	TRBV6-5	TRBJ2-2	TGTGCCAGCACTCTGGGACAGGGGGCTTTAGGGGAGCTGTTTTTT	CASTLGQGALGELFF
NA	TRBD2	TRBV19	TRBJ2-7	TGTGCCAGTAGTATAGCAGGACTAGCGGGGTTTTACGAGCAGTACTTC	CASSIAGLAGFYEQYF
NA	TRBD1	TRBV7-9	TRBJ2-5	TGTGCCAGCAGCTTAGTGGGACAGGGAGAGACCCAGTACTTC	CASSLVGQGETQYF
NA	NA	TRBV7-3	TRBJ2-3	TGTGCCAGCAGCCCGACCCGAAGCCCTGGAGATACGCAGTATTTT	CASSPTRSPGDTQYF
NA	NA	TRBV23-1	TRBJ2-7	TGCGCCAGCAGTCAATTTACAGGGAGGGACGAGCAGTACTTC	CASSQFTGRDEQYF
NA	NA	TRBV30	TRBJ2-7	TGTGCCTGGAGTCATGTGGCCCGCGAGCAGTACTTC	CAWSHVAREQYF
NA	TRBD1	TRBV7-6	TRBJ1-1	TGTGCCAGCAGCGAACCAGGGGGAATGAACACTGAAGCTTTCTTT	CASSEPGGMNTEAFF
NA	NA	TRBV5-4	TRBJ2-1	TGTGCCAGCAGGAGACAGTACGGTCCGCGTGAGCAGTTCTTC	CASRRQYGPREQFF
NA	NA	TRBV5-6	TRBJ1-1	TGTGCCAGCAGCTTGGACGTGGGCACTGAAGCTTTCTTT	CASSLDVGTEAFF
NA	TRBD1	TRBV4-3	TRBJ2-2	TGCGCCAGCAGCCAAGGGGTACAGGGGGTTTACACCGGGGAGCTGTTTTTT	CASSQGVQGVYTGELFF
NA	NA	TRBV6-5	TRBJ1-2	TGTGCCAGCATCTCCCTAGGGGAGCATGGCTACACCTTC	CASISLGEHGYTF
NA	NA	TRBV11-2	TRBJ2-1	TGTGCCAGCAGCTTAGTTCGTGAAGGGGTTGGGTCCTACAATGAGCAGTTCTTC	CASSLVREGVGSYNEQFF
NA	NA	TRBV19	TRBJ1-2	TGTGCCAGTAGTATTAGAGGCGGTAACTATGGCTACACCTTC	CASSIRGGNYGYTF
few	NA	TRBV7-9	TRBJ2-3	TGTGCCAGCAGCACAGACTTCAACACAGATACGCAGTATTTT	CASSTDFNTDTQYF
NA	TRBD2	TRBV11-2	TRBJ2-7	TGTGCCAGCAGCTTAGTAGGGAGGGCCTTGGAGCAGTACTTC	CASSLVGRALEQYF
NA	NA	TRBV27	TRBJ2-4	TGTGCCAGCAGCGATGGGGACCCTAGCGCCAAAAACATTCAGTACTTC	CASSDGDPSAKNIQYF
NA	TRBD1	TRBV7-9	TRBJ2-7	TGTGCCAGCAGCTTTCGGGACAGCTACGAGCAGTACTTC	CASSFRDSYEQYF
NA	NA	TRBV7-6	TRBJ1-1	TGTGCCAGCAGCTTAGCAGACCGCACTGAAGCTTTCTTT	CASSLADRTEAFF